Listed here are 15 T cell receptor beta chains from one sample, sequenced in a study of blood T cell repertoires in COVID-19. Data came from immunoSEQ multiplex PCR; TCRdb stores just in-frame clones and leaves some out. This table has roughly 250,000 clones, approximately 91% appearing once. The specimen sequenced was peripheral blood. The receptors were sampled from a young man with COVID-19, enrolled during active disease.

The J gene is TRBJ1-6, the V gene TRBV4-1, with 7 nucleotides matching TRBD1. In germline, CDR1 is MGHRA, CDR2 YSYEKL. The CDR3 has 16 residues. Trimming removed 1 base from V and 7 bases from J; junction bases left unmatched: 7. CDR3 loop: CASSQGPKGANSPLHF. The CDR3, as DNA: TGCGCCAGCAGCCAAGGGCCTAAGGGGGCAAATTCACCCCTCCACTTT.

This clone occurred once. CDR3 residues: CASSHPGVTEAFF. As DNA, the CDR3 is TGCGCCAGCAGCCACCCAGGGGTTACTGAAGCTTTCTTT. The chain employs TRBV4-1 and TRBJ1-1; possible D gene TRBD1, 6 bases. Germline-derived CDR1 and CDR2 are MGHRA and YSYEKL. Trimming shortened V by 3 bases and J by 5 bases, and 10 bases separated the two germline ends. The CDR3 extends over 13 amino acids.

The CDR3 region is CASSLAGTSGSEQFF. CDR3 nucleotide sequence: TGCGCCAGCAGCTTGGCCGGGACTAGCGGGTCTGAGCAGTTCTTC. V gene TRBV5-1 combines with J gene TRBJ2-1; TRBD2 matches at 12 bases. Unmatched junction bases numbered 4, after V lost 0 bases and J lost 9 bases. Germline CDR1 reads SGHRS; CDR2 reads YFSETQ. CDR3 size: 15 residues.

The chain has TRBV5-3 and TRBJ1-1; 7 nucleotides line up with TRBD1. TRBV5-3 is labeled an ORF, and its function is uncertain. Unmatched junction bases numbered 16, after V lost 1 base and J lost 4 bases. The CDR3 contains 18 residues. DNA of the CDR3: TGTGCCAGAAGCTTGTCAAACAGGGGAGAGGTGCGAGGCACTGAAGCTTTCTTT. Amino acid sequence: CARSLSNRGEVRGTEAFF.

J is TRBJ2-7 and V is TRBV18; 7 bases fit TRBD2. This CDR3 contains 14 residues. The germline V gene encodes CDR1 KGHSH and CDR2 LQKENI. With V trimmed by 3 bases and J by 5 bases, 7 bases remained unmatched. CDR3 loop: CASSPLGLKDEQYF. CDR3 coding DNA: TGTGCCAGCTCACCGCTGGGACTAAAAGACGAGCAGTACTTC.

This sequence joins TRBV19 and TRBJ1-5; D might be TRBD1 (5 bases). The CDR3 extends over 13 amino acids. Trimming stripped 3 bases from V and 7 bases from J, with 10 bases between. Germline V gene lookup returns CDR1 LNHDA and CDR2 SQIVND (reference sequence). The CDR3, as DNA: TGTGCCAGTAGTATGTCCCAGGGACAGCCCCAGCATTTT. Its protein product is CASSMSQGQPQHF.

This clone was counted a single time. The chain couples TRBV3-1 (or the pseudogene TRBV3-2) to TRBJ2-3; 8 bases agree with TRBD2. The CDR3 sequence is 19 residues long. The J segment lost 4 bases and the V segment lost 0 bases, leaving 15 bases of the junction unmatched. Per the germline V gene, CDR1 is LGHDT and CDR2 is YNNKEL (reference sequence). The CDR3 sequence is CASSQDISTAGAMADTQYF. The CDR3 DNA reads TGTGCCAGCAGCCAAGATATTTCTACAGCGGGGGCGATGGCAGATACGCAGTATTTT.

The chain joins TRBV10-3 to TRBJ1-2; possible D gene TRBD1, 5 bases. This CDR3 is built from 15 residues. The germline V and J ends were trimmed by 2 bases and 7 bases, with 17 bases remaining between them. CDR1 is ENHRY and CDR2 is SYGVKD in the germline V gene. Written as DNA, the CDR3 is TGTGCCATCAGTGAGGTCAGCGGGGTTAGGGGTGGCTACACCTTC. Protein: CAISEVSGVRGGYTF.

The chain has TRBV18 and TRBJ2-5, with D hard to call. The CDR3 has 12 residues. Trimming left V 10 bases short and J 3 bases short, with 12 bases between. CDR1 is KGHSH, CDR2 LQKENI, per germline. CDR3 DNA sequence: TGTGCCACTTCGGGTTCCGAAGAGACCCAGTACTTC. It codes for CATSGSEETQYF.

This chain links TRBV3-1 (or the pseudogene TRBV3-2) with TRBJ2-7; 9 bases match TRBD1. V gave up 2 bases and J gave up 2 bases; unmatched junction bases: 13. CDR1 is LGHDT, CDR2 YNNKEL, per germline (reference sequence). CDR3 size: 18 residues. Here the CDR3 DNA reads TGTGCCAGCAGCCAACTACTCGAAGGGACAGGGTTCCCCTACGAGCAGTACTTC. Protein sequence: CASSQLLEGTGFPYEQYF.

The V and J genes are TRBV6-5 and TRBJ1-4; no definite D call. CDR1 is MNHEY, CDR2 SVGAGI, per germline. Deletions cut 7 bases from V and 8 bases from J, with 20 bases between. The CDR3 has 15 residues. This CDR3 reads CASTSAQAGGEKLFF. CDR3 coding DNA: TGTGCCAGCACCTCAGCCCAGGCCGGAGGCGAAAAACTGTTTTTT.

V is TRBV12-3 or TRBV12-4 and J is TRBJ2-7; tentative D call: TRBD1 (5 bases). V was clipped by 5 bases and J by 5 bases, with 13 bases between them. This CDR3 contains 13 residues. CDR3 in DNA: TGTGCCAGCAGTGCTCCGACAGCCGACGAGCAGTACTTC. Encoded protein: CASSAPTADEQYF.

This rearrangement joins TRBV18 to TRBJ1-1, with 12 bases fitting TRBD1. From germline, CDR1 is KGHSH and CDR2 LQKENI. V trimming: 6 bases; J trimming: 0 bases; junction bases outside the gene matches: 5. The CDR3 is 16 amino acids. CDR3 in DNA: TGTGCCAGCTCGCCGGGACAGGGGGCCATGAACACTGAAGCTTTCTTT. This codes for CASSPGQGAMNTEAFF.

This clone was detected only once. The chain combines TRBV28 with TRBJ1-5; a weak D match, TRBD1 (6 bases). The CDR3 is 15 residues long. Germline V gene data show CDR1 as MDHEN and CDR2 as SYDVKM. V was cut by 8 bases and J by 5 bases, with 19 bases left in between. This CDR3 reads CASYPQGWGYQPQHF. As DNA, the CDR3 is TGTGCCAGCTATCCACAGGGTTGGGGTTATCAGCCCCAGCATTTT.

The rearrangement joins TRBV2 to TRBJ1-4, with TRBD1 matching 9 bases. This CDR3 has 15 amino acids. The germline gives CDR1 SNHLY, CDR2 FYNNEI. With V trimmed by 7 bases and J by 8 bases, 11 bases remained unmatched. CDR3 residues: CASKGTGLFREKLFF. The DNA for the CDR3 is TGTGCCAGCAAGGGGACAGGGTTGTTCCGAGAAAAACTGTTTTTT.